This TCR beta chain comes out of a study of T-cell reconstitution after alpha-beta-depleted transplantation in children. This clonotype was picked up a small number of times. The V gene's germline CDR1 is SQVTM and CDR2 ANQGSEA. The CDR3 totals 12 residues. Trimming took 2 bases from V and 5 from J, leaving 10 bases between them. Unique molecular identifiers tagged the TCRbeta library. Via MiXCR, TCRdb re-called the PCR reads, giving one row per CDR3 protein. This sample has more than 450,000 distinct CDR3 sequences, with about 18% found just once. This clonotype originated in a human donor who donated a stem cell graft to a child with acute lymphoblastic leukemia. This rearrangement joins TRBV29-1 to TRBJ2-7, with D possibly TRBD1 on 6 matching bases. Sequenced here: PBMCs from the stem cell graft donor, sampled from the stem cell graft. CDR3 DNA: TGCAGCGTTGAAACAGGGTTCCACGAGCAGTACTTC. It encodes CSVETGFHEQYF.